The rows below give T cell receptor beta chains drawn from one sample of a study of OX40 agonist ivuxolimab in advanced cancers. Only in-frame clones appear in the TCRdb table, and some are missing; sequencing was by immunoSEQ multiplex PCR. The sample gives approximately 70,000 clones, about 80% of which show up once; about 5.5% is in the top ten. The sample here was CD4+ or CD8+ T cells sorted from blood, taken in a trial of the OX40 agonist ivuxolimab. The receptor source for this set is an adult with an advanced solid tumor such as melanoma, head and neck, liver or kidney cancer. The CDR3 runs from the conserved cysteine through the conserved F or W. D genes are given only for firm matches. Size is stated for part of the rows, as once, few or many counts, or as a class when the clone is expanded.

CDR3 DNA: TGCGCCAGCAGCTCCCAAGGTATCCCTACCTACGAGCAGTACTTC; CDR3 protein: CASSSQGIPTYEQYF; J gene: TRBJ2-7; V gene: TRBV10-1; clone size: -; D gene: -
CDR3 DNA: TGTGCCAGCAGCCAAGGGGGGAACACCGGGGAGCTGTTTTTT; CDR3 protein: CASSQGGNTGELFF; J gene: TRBJ2-2; V gene: TRBV28; clone size: -; D gene: -
CDR3 DNA: TGTGCCAGCCTGGGTGGGAATGAGCAGTTCTTC; CDR3 protein: CASLGGNEQFF; J gene: TRBJ2-1; V gene: TRBV28; clone size: -; D gene: -
CDR3 DNA: TGTGCCAGCAGGGAAAGACAGGGGAACACCGGGGAGCTGTTTTTT; CDR3 protein: CASRERQGNTGELFF; J gene: TRBJ2-2; V gene: TRBV6-6; clone size: -; D gene: TRBD1
CDR3 DNA: TGCGCCAGCAGCTTGGAACCCTTCCAAGAGACCCAGTACTTC; CDR3 protein: CASSLEPFQETQYF; J gene: TRBJ2-5; V gene: TRBV5-1; clone size: -; D gene: -
CDR3 DNA: TGTGCCAGCAGCTTAGATTGGGGAACCGATACGCAGTATTTT; CDR3 protein: CASSLDWGTDTQYF; J gene: TRBJ2-3; V gene: TRBV7-2; clone size: -; D gene: -
CDR3 DNA: TGTGCCAGTAGCCCGGACAGGGGGAATCAGCCCCAGCATTTT; CDR3 protein: CASSPDRGNQPQHF; J gene: TRBJ1-5; V gene: TRBV19; clone size: many; D gene: TRBD1
CDR3 DNA: TGCGCCAGCGAAGGACAGGGAAGATACAATGAGCAGTTCTTC; CDR3 protein: CASEGQGRYNEQFF; J gene: TRBJ2-1; V gene: TRBV5-1; clone size: -; D gene: TRBD1
CDR3 DNA: TGCGCCAGCAGCTTGGAAACTACCACGAGCTCCTACGAGCAGTACTTC; CDR3 protein: CASSLETTTSSYEQYF; J gene: TRBJ2-7; V gene: TRBV5-1; clone size: -; D gene: -
CDR3 DNA: TGTGCCAGCAGCCGGGGTGGGGGAAGTGGAAACACCATATATTTT; CDR3 protein: CASSRGGGSGNTIYF; J gene: TRBJ1-3; V gene: TRBV6-1; clone size: -; D gene: -
CDR3 DNA: TGTGCCAGCACCGCGGGGGGCTACACAGATACGCAGTATTTT; CDR3 protein: CASTAGGYTDTQYF; J gene: TRBJ2-3; V gene: TRBV28; clone size: -; D gene: TRBD2
CDR3 DNA: TGTGCCACTTACGCTGGGGATGAGCAGTTCTTC; CDR3 protein: CATYAGDEQFF; J gene: TRBJ2-1; V gene: TRBV15; clone size: -; D gene: -
CDR3 DNA: TGTGCCAGCACCCTTCTCAGGGTTCCCACCGGGGAGCTGTTTTTT; CDR3 protein: CASTLLRVPTGELFF; J gene: TRBJ2-2; V gene: TRBV28; clone size: -; D gene: -
CDR3 DNA: TGTGCCGCCTCGAGATCGGACAGGGTGGGAAACACCATATATTTT; CDR3 protein: CAASRSDRVGNTIYF; J gene: TRBJ1-3; V gene: TRBV19; clone size: -; D gene: TRBD1
CDR3 DNA: TGCAGCGTTGCAGAGGGGGTAGAGACCCAGTACTTC; CDR3 protein: CSVAEGVETQYF; J gene: TRBJ2-5; V gene: TRBV29-1; clone size: -; D gene: -
CDR3 DNA: TGCGCCAGCAGTTCACGGCGGCAGGGGGCACGGGAGACCCAGTACTTC; CDR3 protein: CASSSRRQGARETQYF; J gene: TRBJ2-5; V gene: TRBV10-1; clone size: -; D gene: TRBD1
CDR3 DNA: TGCGCCAGCAGCCCCGTGCGAACAGGGATCCTCAGCTCTGGAAACACCATATATTTT; CDR3 protein: CASSPVRTGILSSGNTIYF; J gene: TRBJ1-3; V gene: TRBV5-1; clone size: -; D gene: -
CDR3 DNA: TGTGCCAGCAGTGACTCCGATGGCTACACCTTC; CDR3 protein: CASSDSDGYTF; J gene: TRBJ1-2; V gene: TRBV6-4; clone size: -; D gene: -
CDR3 DNA: TGTGCCACCGCGACGGGACTAGCGGGCACAGATACGCAGTATTTT; CDR3 protein: CATATGLAGTDTQYF; J gene: TRBJ2-3; V gene: TRBV19; clone size: -; D gene: TRBD2
CDR3 DNA: TGCGCCAGCAGCTTGGGCGACAGCTACAATGAGCAGTTCTTC; CDR3 protein: CASSLGDSYNEQFF; J gene: TRBJ2-1; V gene: TRBV5-1; clone size: -; D gene: -
CDR3 DNA: TGTGCCAGCAGTTTATTTGGTAGGGGGGTGGATACGCAGTATTTT; CDR3 protein: CASSLFGRGVDTQYF; J gene: TRBJ2-3; V gene: TRBV28; clone size: -; D gene: -
CDR3 DNA: TGTGCCAGCAGCCCCGAGGCGGGCCCCTACGAGCAGTACTTC; CDR3 protein: CASSPEAGPYEQYF; J gene: TRBJ2-7; V gene: TRBV7-9; clone size: -; D gene: -
CDR3 DNA: TGTGCCAGCAGCTTAGGGTTTAATAGCAGGGGAGAGACCCAGTACTTC; CDR3 protein: CASSLGFNSRGETQYF; J gene: TRBJ2-5; V gene: TRBV5-6; clone size: -; D gene: -
CDR3 DNA: TGTGCCAGCAGCGTAGAAGGCTGGCATTGGGGCGATGAGCAGTTCTTC; CDR3 protein: CASSVEGWHWGDEQFF; J gene: TRBJ2-1; V gene: TRBV9; clone size: -; D gene: -
CDR3 DNA: TGTGCCAGCAGCCTCCGGGACATTAATACAGATACGCAGTATTTT; CDR3 protein: CASSLRDINTDTQYF; J gene: TRBJ2-3; V gene: TRBV7-2; clone size: -; D gene: -
CDR3 DNA: TGTGCCAGCTCACCAATGGATCTCTACACCGGGGAGCTGTTTTTT; CDR3 protein: CASSPMDLYTGELFF; J gene: TRBJ2-2; V gene: TRBV18; clone size: once; D gene: -
CDR3 DNA: TGTGCCAGCAGTTTTAGCGGGATGGGGACCGGGGAGCTGTTTTTT; CDR3 protein: CASSFSGMGTGELFF; J gene: TRBJ2-2; V gene: TRBV6-6; clone size: -; D gene: TRBD2
CDR3 DNA: TGTGCCAGCTCACCACCGGGGAGGTCCTACGAGCAGTACTTC; CDR3 protein: CASSPPGRSYEQYF; J gene: TRBJ2-7; V gene: TRBV18; clone size: -; D gene: -
CDR3 DNA: TGTGCCAGCAGTTTAGCGGGGGGGCCCCGAGAGACCCAGTACTTC; CDR3 protein: CASSLAGGPRETQYF; J gene: TRBJ2-5; V gene: TRBV27; clone size: -; D gene: TRBD2
CDR3 DNA: TGTGCCAGCAGCCCAACCCAACAGGGGTCGGGAGAGACCCAGTACTTC; CDR3 protein: CASSPTQQGSGETQYF; J gene: TRBJ2-5; V gene: TRBV7-9; clone size: -; D gene: TRBD1
CDR3 DNA: TGCGCCAGCAGCTTGGTTTCAGGAGGGAGTGGAAACACCATATATTTT; CDR3 protein: CASSLVSGGSGNTIYF; J gene: TRBJ1-3; V gene: TRBV5-1; clone size: -; D gene: -
CDR3 DNA: TGCGCCAGCAGCCAAGATGGAGCGGGAGGGGTAAATGAGCAGTTCTTC; CDR3 protein: CASSQDGAGGVNEQFF; J gene: TRBJ2-1; V gene: TRBV4-3; clone size: -; D gene: TRBD2
CDR3 DNA: TGTGCCAGCAGCTTGGGGGGCGGCAACACTGAAGCTTTCTTT; CDR3 protein: CASSLGGGNTEAFF; J gene: TRBJ1-1; V gene: TRBV11-2; clone size: -; D gene: -
CDR3 DNA: TGTGCCACCAGCAGAGATCGGACTTCGAGCTACTACACCTTC; CDR3 protein: CATSRDRTSSYYTF; J gene: TRBJ1-2; V gene: TRBV15; clone size: -; D gene: -
CDR3 DNA: TGTGCCAGCAGCTTAGAAGGTAGCGGGAATCGAGAGCAGTACTTC; CDR3 protein: CASSLEGSGNREQYF; J gene: TRBJ2-7; V gene: TRBV7-2; clone size: -; D gene: TRBD2
CDR3 DNA: TGTGCCAGCAGTGCAGCGGGAGGGACCTACAATGAGCAGTTCTTC; CDR3 protein: CASSAAGGTYNEQFF; J gene: TRBJ2-1; V gene: TRBV6-4; clone size: -; D gene: TRBD2
CDR3 DNA: TGTGCCAGCAGCTTGCCGGGACAGGGGAACACCGGGGAGCTGTTTTTT; CDR3 protein: CASSLPGQGNTGELFF; J gene: TRBJ2-2; V gene: TRBV5-4; clone size: -; D gene: TRBD1
CDR3 DNA: TGTGCCAGCAGCCCTCGGGCGACATATCAGCCCCAGCATTTT; CDR3 protein: CASSPRATYQPQHF; J gene: TRBJ1-5; V gene: TRBV27; clone size: many; D gene: -
CDR3 DNA: TGTGCCAGCAGCGTAGACGGGAGAGGATACAATGAGCAGTTCTTC; CDR3 protein: CASSVDGRGYNEQFF; J gene: TRBJ2-1; V gene: TRBV9; clone size: -; D gene: -
CDR3 DNA: TGTGCCAGCAGTTCAACTTTGGCGGCAGGGGTGGGCTACAATGAGCAGTTCTTC; CDR3 protein: CASSSTLAAGVGYNEQFF; J gene: TRBJ2-1; V gene: TRBV7-9; clone size: -; D gene: -
CDR3 DNA: TGTGCCAGCAGCTTCCCACAGGGGCCCGAGAGTGAAAAACTGTTTTTT; CDR3 protein: CASSFPQGPESEKLFF; J gene: TRBJ1-4; V gene: TRBV7-9; clone size: -; D gene: TRBD1
CDR3 DNA: TGTGCCAGCAGTGCCTCCGAGGGGGGAGGTGGTGGTTCACCCCTCCACTTT; CDR3 protein: CASSASEGGGGGSPLHF; J gene: TRBJ1-6; V gene: TRBV2; clone size: -; D gene: -
CDR3 DNA: TGTGCCAGCAGCTTACCGACAGGCAAGTCCGCCCAAGAGACCCAGTACTTC; CDR3 protein: CASSLPTGKSAQETQYF; J gene: TRBJ2-5; V gene: TRBV5-4; clone size: -; D gene: -
CDR3 DNA: TGTGCCAGTAGTATGGTCCCCACTGAAGCTTTCTTT; CDR3 protein: CASSMVPTEAFF; J gene: TRBJ1-1; V gene: TRBV19; clone size: -; D gene: -
CDR3 DNA: TGTGCCAGCAGACTAGGGGGAAACTATGGCTACACCTTC; CDR3 protein: CASRLGGNYGYTF; J gene: TRBJ1-2; V gene: TRBV7-9; clone size: few; D gene: -
CDR3 DNA: TGTGCCAGCAGCTTATCCCTACATTACGACGAGCAGTACTTC; CDR3 protein: CASSLSLHYDEQYF; J gene: TRBJ2-7; V gene: TRBV7-3; clone size: -; D gene: -
CDR3 DNA: TGTGCCAGCTCACCAGGACAGGGTTACACTGAAGCTTTCTTT; CDR3 protein: CASSPGQGYTEAFF; J gene: TRBJ1-1; V gene: TRBV18; clone size: -; D gene: TRBD1
CDR3 DNA: TGTGCCAGCAGCTTAGTAGCCCTGGGAACAGGGGGCGCGGGGCCTAAGCAGTTCTTC; CDR3 protein: CASSLVALGTGGAGPKQFF; J gene: TRBJ2-1; V gene: TRBV7-2; clone size: -; D gene: TRBD1
CDR3 DNA: TGCGCCAGCAGCCAATCGGGACAGAATCAGCCCCAGCATTTT; CDR3 protein: CASSQSGQNQPQHF; J gene: TRBJ1-5; V gene: TRBV4-1; clone size: -; D gene: TRBD1
CDR3 DNA: TGTGCCACCAGCAGTGGTTTCTTAAGGGATGCCGAGCAGTACTTC; CDR3 protein: CATSSGFLRDAEQYF; J gene: TRBJ2-7; V gene: TRBV15; clone size: -; D gene: -
CDR3 DNA: TGTGCCAGCACGGACTATAATTCACCCCTCCACTTT; CDR3 protein: CASTDYNSPLHF; J gene: TRBJ1-6; V gene: TRBV28; clone size: -; D gene: -
CDR3 DNA: TGTGCCAGCAAATCCGGGACTAGCGACTTC; CDR3 protein: CASKSGTSDF; J gene: TRBJ2-5; V gene: TRBV27; clone size: once; D gene: TRBD2
CDR3 DNA: TGTGCCAGCAGCTTATACAGGGATAGCAATCAGCCCCAGCATTTT; CDR3 protein: CASSLYRDSNQPQHF; J gene: TRBJ1-5; V gene: TRBV7-2; clone size: few; D gene: -
CDR3 DNA: TGTGCCAGCAGCCCGACAGGGGCCCAGTGGGATGAGCAGTTCTTC; CDR3 protein: CASSPTGAQWDEQFF; J gene: TRBJ2-1; V gene: TRBV13; clone size: -; D gene: TRBD1
CDR3 DNA: TGTGCCAGCAGCGCCGACCCGAACACCGGGGAGCTGTTTTTT; CDR3 protein: CASSADPNTGELFF; J gene: TRBJ2-2; V gene: TRBV9; clone size: -; D gene: -